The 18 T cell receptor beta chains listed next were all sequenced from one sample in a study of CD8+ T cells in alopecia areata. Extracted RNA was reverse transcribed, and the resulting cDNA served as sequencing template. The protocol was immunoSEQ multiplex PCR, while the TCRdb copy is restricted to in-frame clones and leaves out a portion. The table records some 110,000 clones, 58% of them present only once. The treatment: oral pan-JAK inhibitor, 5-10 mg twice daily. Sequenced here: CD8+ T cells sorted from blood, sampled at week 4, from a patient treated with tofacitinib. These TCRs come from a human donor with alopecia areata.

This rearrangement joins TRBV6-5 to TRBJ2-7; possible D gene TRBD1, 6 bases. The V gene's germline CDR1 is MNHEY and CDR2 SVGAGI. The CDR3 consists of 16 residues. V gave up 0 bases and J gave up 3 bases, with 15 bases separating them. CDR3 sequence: CASSYSRRGRHYEQYF. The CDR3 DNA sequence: TGTGCCAGCAGTTACTCACGCAGGGGCAGACACTACGAGCAGTACTTC.

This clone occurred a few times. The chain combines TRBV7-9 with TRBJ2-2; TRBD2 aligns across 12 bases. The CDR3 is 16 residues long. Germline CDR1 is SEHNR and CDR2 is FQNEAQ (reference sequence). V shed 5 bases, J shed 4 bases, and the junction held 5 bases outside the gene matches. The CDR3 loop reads CASSTGLAGRTGELFF. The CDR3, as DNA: TGTGCCAGCAGCACCGGACTAGCGGGGCGCACCGGGGAGCTGTTTTTT.

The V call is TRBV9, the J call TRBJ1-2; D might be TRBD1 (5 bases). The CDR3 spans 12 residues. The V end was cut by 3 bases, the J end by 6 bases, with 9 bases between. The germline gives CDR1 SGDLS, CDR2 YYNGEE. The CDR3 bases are TGTGCCAGCAGCGCTCCAGGGAATGGCTACACCTTC. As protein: CASSAPGNGYTF.

The CDR3 protein is CAWRPGSDSPLHF. CDR3 DNA sequence: TGTGCCTGGAGGCCGGGGTCGGATTCACCCCTCCACTTT. V gene TRBV30 combines with J gene TRBJ1-6; no reliable D call. There are 13 residues in the CDR3. Germline CDR1 and CDR2: GTSNPN and SVGIG (reference sequence). Between the trimmed V and J ends, which lost 3 bases and 8 bases, there was a span of 11 bases.

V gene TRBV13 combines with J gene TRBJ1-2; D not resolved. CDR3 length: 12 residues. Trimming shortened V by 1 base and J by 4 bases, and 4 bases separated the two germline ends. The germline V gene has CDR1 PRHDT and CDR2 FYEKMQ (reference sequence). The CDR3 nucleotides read TGTGCCAGCAGCTTAGATTCCTATGGCTACACCTTC. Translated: CASSLDSYGYTF.

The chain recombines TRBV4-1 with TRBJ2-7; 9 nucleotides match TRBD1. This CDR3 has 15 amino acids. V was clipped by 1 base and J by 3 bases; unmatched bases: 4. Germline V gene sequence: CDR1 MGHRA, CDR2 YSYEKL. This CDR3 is CASSQVGQGNYEQYF. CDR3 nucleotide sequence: TGCGCCAGCAGCCAAGTGGGACAGGGAAACTACGAGCAGTACTTC.

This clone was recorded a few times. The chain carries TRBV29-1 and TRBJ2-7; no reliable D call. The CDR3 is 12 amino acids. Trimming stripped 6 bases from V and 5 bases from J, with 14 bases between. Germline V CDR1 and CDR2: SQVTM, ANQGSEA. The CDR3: CSVLLNSHEQYF. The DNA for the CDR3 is TGCAGCGTCCTGTTGAACAGCCACGAGCAGTACTTC.

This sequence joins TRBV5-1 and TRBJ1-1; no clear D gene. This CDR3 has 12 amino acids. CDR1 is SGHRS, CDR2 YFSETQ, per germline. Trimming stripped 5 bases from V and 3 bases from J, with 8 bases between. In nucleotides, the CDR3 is TGCGCCAGCAGGTCGCGGGACACTGAAGCTTTCTTT. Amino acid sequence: CASRSRDTEAFF.

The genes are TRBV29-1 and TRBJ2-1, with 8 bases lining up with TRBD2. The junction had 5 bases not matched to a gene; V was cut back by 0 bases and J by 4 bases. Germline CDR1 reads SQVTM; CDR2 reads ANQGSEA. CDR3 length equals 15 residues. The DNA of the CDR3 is TGCAGCGTTGAAGATCTCGGGGGGGTTTACAATGAGCAGTTCTTC. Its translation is CSVEDLGGVYNEQFF.

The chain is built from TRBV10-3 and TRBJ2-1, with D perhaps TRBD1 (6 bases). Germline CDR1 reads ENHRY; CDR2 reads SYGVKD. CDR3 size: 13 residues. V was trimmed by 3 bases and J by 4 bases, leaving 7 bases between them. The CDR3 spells CAISDQGYNEQFF. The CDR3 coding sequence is TGTGCCATCAGTGACCAGGGGTACAATGAGCAGTTCTTC.

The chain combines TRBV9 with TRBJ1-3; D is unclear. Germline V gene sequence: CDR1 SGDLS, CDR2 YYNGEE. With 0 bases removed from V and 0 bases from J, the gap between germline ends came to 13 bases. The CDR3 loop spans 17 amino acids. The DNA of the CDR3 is TGTGCCAGCAGCGTAGTAGACGGCATTCCCTCTGGAAACACCATATATTTT. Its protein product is CASSVVDGIPSGNTIYF.

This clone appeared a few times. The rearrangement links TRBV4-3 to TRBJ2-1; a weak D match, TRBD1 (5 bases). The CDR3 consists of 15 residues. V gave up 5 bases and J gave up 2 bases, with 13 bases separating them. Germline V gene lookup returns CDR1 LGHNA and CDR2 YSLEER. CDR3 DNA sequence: TGCGCCAGCAGCATCACCAGGGTCGCCTACAATGAGCAGTTCTTC. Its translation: CASSITRVAYNEQFF.

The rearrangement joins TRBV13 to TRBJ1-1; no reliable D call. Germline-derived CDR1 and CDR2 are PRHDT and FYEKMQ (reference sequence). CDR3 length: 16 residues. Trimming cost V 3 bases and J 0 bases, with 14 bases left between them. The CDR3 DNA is TGTGCCAGCAGCTTGGTGGGCCCACTGATGAACACTGAAGCTTTCTTT. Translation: CASSLVGPLMNTEAFF.

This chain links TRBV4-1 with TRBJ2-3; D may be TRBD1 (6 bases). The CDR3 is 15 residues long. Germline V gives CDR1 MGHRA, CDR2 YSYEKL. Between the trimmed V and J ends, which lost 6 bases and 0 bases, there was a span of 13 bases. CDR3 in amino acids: CASSLDRTSTDTQYF. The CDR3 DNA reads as TGCGCCAGCAGTCTCGACAGGACTAGCACAGATACGCAGTATTTT.

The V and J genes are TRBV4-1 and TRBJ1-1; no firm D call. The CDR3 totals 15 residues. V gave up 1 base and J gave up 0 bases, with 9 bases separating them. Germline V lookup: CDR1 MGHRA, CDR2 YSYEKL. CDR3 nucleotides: TGCGCCAGCAGCCAAGGCACGAAGTTGAACACTGAAGCTTTCTTT. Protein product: CASSQGTKLNTEAFF.

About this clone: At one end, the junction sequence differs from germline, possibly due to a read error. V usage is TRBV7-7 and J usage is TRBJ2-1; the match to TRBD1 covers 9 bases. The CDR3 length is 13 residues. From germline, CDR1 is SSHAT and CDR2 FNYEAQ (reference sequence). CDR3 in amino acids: CASSRGQGDEQFF. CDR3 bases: TGTGCTAGCAGCAGGGGACAGGGCGATGAGCAGTTCTTC.

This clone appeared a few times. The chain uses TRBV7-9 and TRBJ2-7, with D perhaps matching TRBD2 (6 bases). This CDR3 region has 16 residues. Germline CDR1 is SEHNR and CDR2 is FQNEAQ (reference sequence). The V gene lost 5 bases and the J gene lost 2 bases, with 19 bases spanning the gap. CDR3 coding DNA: TGTGCCAGCAGCGGGGGAGGAGTCAAGCGTCCCTACGAGCAGTACTTC. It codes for CASSGGGVKRPYEQYF.

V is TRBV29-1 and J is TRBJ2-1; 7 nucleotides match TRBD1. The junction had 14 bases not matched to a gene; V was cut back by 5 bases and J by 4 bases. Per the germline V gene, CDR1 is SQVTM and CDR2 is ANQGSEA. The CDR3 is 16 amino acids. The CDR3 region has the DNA TGCAGCGTTCTCGGACAGGACACGAGGGATTACAATGAGCAGTTCTTC. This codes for CSVLGQDTRDYNEQFF.